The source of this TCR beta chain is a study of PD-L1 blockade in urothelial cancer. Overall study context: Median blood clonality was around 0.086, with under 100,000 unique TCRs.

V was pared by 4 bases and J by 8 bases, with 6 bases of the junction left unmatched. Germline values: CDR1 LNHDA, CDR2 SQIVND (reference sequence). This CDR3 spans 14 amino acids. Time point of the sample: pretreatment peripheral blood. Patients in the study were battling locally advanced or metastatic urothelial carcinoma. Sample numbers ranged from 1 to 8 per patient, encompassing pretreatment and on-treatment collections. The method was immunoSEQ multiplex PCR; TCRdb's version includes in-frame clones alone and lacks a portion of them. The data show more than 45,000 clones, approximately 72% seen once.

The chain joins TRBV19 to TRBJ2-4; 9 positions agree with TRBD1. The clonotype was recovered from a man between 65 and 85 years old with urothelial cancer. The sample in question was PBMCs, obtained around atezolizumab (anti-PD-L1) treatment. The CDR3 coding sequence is TGTGCCAGTAGTACCCGGGACAGGGTGGACATTCAGTACTTC. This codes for CASSTRDRVDIQYF.